This T cell receptor beta chain derives from a study of CDR3 diversity in severe acne. TCRdb reanalysed the PCR reads using MiXCR and keeps one entry per CDR3 protein. The data show about 90,000 distinct CDR3 sequences, about 49% seen once. Input material: blood. The TCR comes from a male donor with severe acne vulgaris.

Here the CDR3 DNA reads TGTGCCAGCAGCTTGGGCCCCCCGGATGGCTACACCTTC. It specifies CASSLGPPDGYTF. The V and J genes are TRBV7-2 and TRBJ1-2; no clear D. The ends were cut back, 3 bases at V and 6 bases at J, with 11 bases in the middle. CDR1 SGHTA and CDR2 FQGNSA come from the germline V gene. The CDR3 runs to 13 residues. The complete variable domain, with remaining parts taken from reference TRBV7-2 and TRBJ1-2, reads GAGVSQSPSNKVTEKGKDVELRCDPISGHTALYWYRQSLGQGLEFLIYFQGNSAPDKSGLPSDRFSAERTGGSVSTLTIQRTQQEDSAVYLCASSLGPPDGYTFGSGTRLTVV.